Shown below are 20 T cell receptor beta chains from a single sample sequenced in a study of cytomegalovirus exposure and HLA in healthy donors. The PCR ran on 60 Vbeta and 13 Jbeta primers. TCRdb's table, derived via immunoSEQ multiplex PCR, lists solely in-frame clones and lacks some. The sample consists of 180,000 or so clones, 78% of them appearing once. Sequencing input: PBMCs. The receptor source for this set is a female donor in good health and CMV-seronegative.

This clone was seen a handful of times. The chain uses TRBV5-1 and TRBJ2-7, with no clear D. CDR1 and CDR2 (germline): SGHRS, YFSETQ. The CDR3 contains 13 residues. Trimming took 0 bases from V and 7 from J, leaving 11 bases between them. The CDR3 region has the DNA TGCGCCAGCAGCTTGGTTGGTAGCCATGAGCAGTACTTC. Amino acids: CASSLVGSHEQYF.

This clone has more than one count but fewer than ten. The chain combines TRBV7-9 with TRBJ2-5; 11 bases fit TRBD2. Germline CDR1 and CDR2: SEHNR and FQNEAQ (reference sequence). The trim removed 4 bases at V and 6 bases at J, leaving 4 bases unmatched. This CDR3 region has 14 residues. The CDR3 protein is CASSSGLAAQTQYF. The CDR3 DNA reads as TGTGCCAGCAGCTCGGGACTAGCGGCCCAGACCCAGTACTTC.

The chain uses TRBV27 and TRBJ2-7, with TRBD2 as a possible D gene (5 bases). V lost 3 bases, J lost 5 bases, and 11 bases lay in between. The V gene's germline CDR1 is MNHEY and CDR2 SMNVEV (reference sequence). The CDR3 extends over 13 amino acids. CDR3 region: CASSLYSGNEQYF. In DNA, the CDR3 is TGTGCCAGCAGTTTGTACTCGGGGAACGAGCAGTACTTC.

V and J are TRBV6-1 and TRBJ1-4; D possibly corresponds to TRBD1 (6 bases). The ends were cut back, 6 bases at V and 8 bases at J, with 16 bases in the middle. This CDR3 spans 14 amino acids. Germline V gene sequence: CDR1 MNHNS, CDR2 SASEGT. The DNA for the CDR3 is TGTGCCAGCAGGAGGGGGACGAAGGGGGAAAAACTGTTTTTT. Protein product: CASRRGTKGEKLFF.

J is TRBJ2-7 and V is TRBV19; 10 bases match TRBD1. Germline V lookup: CDR1 LNHDA, CDR2 SQIVND (reference sequence). V gave up 0 bases and J gave up 6 bases; unmatched junction bases: 5. The CDR3 sequence is 15 residues long. In nucleotides, the CDR3 is TGTGCCAGTAGTATAGAAGGGACAGGGGTGGTCGAGCAGTACTTC. Translated, it gives CASSIEGTGVVEQYF.

The gene calls are TRBV7-2 and TRBJ2-7, with TRBD2 matching 9 bases. Germline trimming cut 1 base from V and 3 bases from J; bases unmatched to any gene: 7. Germline CDR1 SGHTA, CDR2 FQGNSA. The CDR3 sequence is 16 residues long. CDR3 nucleotides: TGTGCCAGCAGCTTAGTTGCTAGCGGGACGCACTACGAGCAGTACTTC. Its translation: CASSLVASGTHYEQYF. Full variable domain (rest looked up from reference TRBV7-2 and TRBJ2-7): GAGVSQSPSNKVTEKGKDVELRCDPISGHTALYWYRQSLGQGLEFLIYFQGNSAPDKSGLPSDRFSAERTGGSVSTLTIQRTQQEDSAVYLCASSLVASGTHYEQYFGPGTRLTVT.

The chain carries TRBV7-8 and TRBJ2-5; perhaps TRBD2 as D (6 bases). Germline V gene lookup returns CDR1 SGHVS and CDR2 FQNEAQ. This CDR3 has 18 amino acids. The V end was cut by 4 bases, the J end by 3 bases, with 24 bases between. For the CDR3, the DNA is TGTGCCAGCAGCTGGGGGACTTCCATCACGCGACTCAAAGAGACCCAGTACTTC. This sequence encodes CASSWGTSITRLKETQYF.

In this sample, this clone turned up once. The rearrangement joins TRBV19 to TRBJ1-5, with 12 bases that match TRBD1. V gave up 7 bases and J gave up 5 bases; unmatched junction bases: 12. Germline V gene data show CDR1 as LNHDA and CDR2 as SQIVND (reference sequence). The CDR3 is 17 amino acids. In DNA, the CDR3 is TGTGCCAGTACCCATACCCGGGACAGGGGGCTCCATCAGCCCCAGCATTTT. Translated: CASTHTRDRGLHQPQHF.

As regards this clone: At the DNA level, this CDR3 is encoded by other sequences in the same sample as well. The chain couples TRBV2 to TRBJ1-2; 7 nucleotides line up with TRBD1. The CDR3 is 14 residues long. J gave up 2 bases and V 2 bases, and 2 bases lay outside the gene matches. Per the germline V gene, CDR1 is SNHLY and CDR2 is FYNNEI. Here the CDR3 reads CASSENRGNYGYTF. The CDR3 DNA follows: TGTGCCAGCAGTGAAAACAGGGGAAACTATGGCTACACCTTC. Drawing the rest from reference TRBV2 and TRBJ1-2, the complete variable domain is EPEVTQTPSHQVTQMGQEVILRCVPISNHLYFYWYRQILGQKVEFLVSFYNNEISEKSEIFDDQFSVERPDGSNFTLKIRSTKLEDSAMYFCASSENRGNYGYTFGSGTRLTVV.

This sequence joins TRBV28 and TRBJ1-2, with TRBD1 identical over 7 bases. Germline V gene sequence: CDR1 MDHEN, CDR2 SYDVKM. The CDR3 totals 12 residues. J was trimmed by 6 bases and V by 8 bases; bases with no gene match: 6. The DNA for the CDR3 is TGTGCCAGCGGATTACAGGGGCATGGCTACACCTTC. Its protein product is CASGLQGHGYTF.

The V gene is TRBV9, the J gene TRBJ1-3; D unresolved. V lost 1 base to trimming and J lost 4 bases, with 12 bases between them. The CDR3 runs 15 residues. The germline CDR1 and CDR2 sequences are SGDLS and YYNGEE. This chain's CDR3 is CASSVNGHGGNTIYF. The DNA for the CDR3 is TGTGCCAGCAGCGTAAACGGCCACGGGGGAAACACCATATATTTT.

This clone has just a few counts. The rearrangement uses TRBV30 and TRBJ2-1; D perhaps matches TRBD1 (5 bases). Germline CDR1 reads GTSNPN; CDR2 reads SVGIG (reference sequence). The V and J ends lost 2 bases and 4 bases respectively, with 9 bases between them. The CDR3 is made up of 13 amino acids. The CDR3 nucleotides are TGTGCCTGGAGTACCGCAGGGTACAATGAGCAGTTCTTC. Protein sequence: CAWSTAGYNEQFF.

The rearrangement links TRBV28 to TRBJ1-5, with 8 bases matching TRBD1. Germline V CDR1 and CDR2: MDHEN, SYDVKM. The CDR3 is 17 amino acids. V lost 5 bases and J lost 4; bases outside the gene matches: 13. The CDR3 loop reads CASSARTGHPANQPQHF. The CDR3 DNA reads TGTGCCAGCAGTGCACGGACAGGGCATCCAGCGAATCAGCCCCAGCATTTT.

This clone was picked up one time. The chain employs TRBV12-5 and TRBJ2-2; TRBD1 matches 7 bases. Trimming took 0 bases from V and 0 from J; bases not matched to a gene: 1. The CDR3 has 16 residues. Germline lookup yields CDR1 LGHNT and CDR2 FRNRAP. The CDR3 nucleotides are TGTGCTAGTGGTTTGGTACAGGGGACGAACACCGGGGAGCTGTTTTTT. Translating gives CASGLVQGTNTGELFF. The full variable domain, completed using reference TRBV12-5 and TRBJ2-2, is DARVTQTPRHKVTEMGQEVTMRCQPILGHNTVFWYRQTMMQGLELLAYFRNRAPLDDSGMPKDRFSAEMPDATLATLKIQPSEPRDSAVYFCASGLVQGTNTGELFFGEGSRLTVL.

This clone was observed a handful of times. The chain carries TRBV9 and TRBJ2-7; TRBD1 matches at 10 bases. J lost 7 bases, V lost 2 bases, and 18 bases had no gene match. The CDR3 extends over 18 amino acids. Germline CDR1 is SGDLS and CDR2 is YYNGEE. CDR3 bases: TGTGCCAGCAGCGTTTTAGGGGACAGGGGCCGCTTAGGGGGGGAGCAGTACTTC. Residues: CASSVLGDRGRLGGEQYF.

The gene calls are TRBV9 and TRBJ1-2; tentatively, D is TRBD1 (5 bases). V was clipped by 3 bases and J by 8 bases, with 11 bases between them. This CDR3 has 12 amino acids. The germline CDR1 and CDR2 sequences are SGDLS and YYNGEE. The CDR3 region is CASSARVSGYTF. CDR3 nucleotide sequence: TGTGCCAGCAGCGCCAGGGTTTCGGGCTACACCTTC.

This chain joins TRBV2 and TRBJ2-3; 8 bases match TRBD2. Unmatched junction bases numbered 5, after V lost 7 bases and J lost 2 bases. Germline loops: CDR1 SNHLY, CDR2 FYNNEI. The CDR3 sequence is 14 residues long. The CDR3 DNA sequence: TGTGCCAGCATCCGGCGGGGGGTCACAGATACGCAGTATTTT. Amino acid sequence: CASIRRGVTDTQYF.

V usage is TRBV27 and J usage is TRBJ1-3; no reliable D call. Trimming removed 8 bases from V and 2 bases from J, with 10 bases in between. The CDR3 spans 13 residues. Germline CDR1 is MNHEY and CDR2 is SMNVEV (reference sequence). The CDR3 nucleotides are TGTGCCAGCGGGAGGAGTACTGGAAACACCATATATTTT. Amino acid sequence: CASGRSTGNTIYF.

This clone came up a few times. The chain links TRBV27 to TRBJ1-1, with a tentative D call TRBD1 (5 bases). Per germline, CDR1 MNHEY and CDR2 SMNVEV (reference sequence). Deletions cut 5 bases from V and 10 bases from J, with 23 bases between. The CDR3 contains 15 residues. In DNA, the CDR3 is TGTGCCAGCAGTCCACGGGGAGGGGTGAATGTTTTAGCTTTCTTT. This encodes CASSPRGGVNVLAFF.

This chain joins TRBV18 and TRBJ2-3; D perhaps matches TRBD2 (5 bases). V lost 3 bases and J lost 0, with 19 bases in between. The germline V gene encodes CDR1 KGHSH and CDR2 LQKENI. This CDR3 has 18 amino acids. Written as DNA, the CDR3 is TGTGCCAGCTCACCCTCCGGGGTCCCACCGTCTAGCACAGATACGCAGTATTTT. It translates to CASSPSGVPPSSTDTQYF.